One sample yielded the 30 T cell receptor beta chains listed below, sequenced in a study of T cell responses to AZD1222 COVID-19 vaccine. TCRdb's table, derived via immunoSEQ multiplex PCR, lists solely in-frame clones and lacks some. The sample includes more than 45,000 clones, about 88% of them seen just once. Sequenced here: peripheral blood, sampled on day 0 of AZD1222 vaccination. The origin of the receptors is an adult in good health.

Only one count was recorded for this clone. The chain carries TRBV25-1 and TRBJ2-7; TRBD2 agrees at 10 bases. The CDR3 is made up of 17 amino acids. Germline lookup yields CDR1 MGHDK and CDR2 SYGVNS. After removal of 3 bases from V and 6 bases from J, the junction contained 14 bases not matched to a gene. For the CDR3, the DNA is TGTGCCAGCAGTGACAAGGGCTCTAGCGGGAGAGAGTTCGAGCAGTACTTC. It codes for CASSDKGSSGREFEQYF.

The CDR3 spells CASSNRDRSSYEQYF. The DNA of the CDR3 is TGTGCCAGCAGCAACCGGGACAGGAGCTCCTACGAGCAGTACTTC. This rearrangement joins TRBV5-4 to TRBJ2-7; TRBD1 aligns across 8 bases. Germline V gives CDR1 SGHNT, CDR2 YYREEE (reference sequence). The CDR3 covers 15 residues. V trimming: 4 bases; J trimming: 0 bases; junction bases outside the gene matches: 6. Together with reference TRBV5-4 and TRBJ2-7, the CDR3 gives the full variable domain: ETGVTQSPTHLIKTRGQQVTLRCSSQSGHNTVSWYQQALGQGPQFIFQYYREEENGRGNFPPRFSGLQFPNYSSELNVNALELDDSALYLCASSNRDRSSYEQYFGPGTRLTVT.

This clone showed up just once. J is TRBJ1-1 and V is TRBV7-2; TRBD1 matches 8 bases. Germline V lookup: CDR1 SGHTA, CDR2 FQGNSA. This CDR3 is built from 15 residues. The V gene end was trimmed by 5 bases and the J gene end by 1 base; junction bases not matched to a gene: 6. The CDR3 nucleotides read TGTGCCAGCAGCCCGGACAGGGCCCCGAACACTGAAGCTTTCTTT. Encoded protein: CASSPDRAPNTEAFF.

The chain links TRBV19 to TRBJ1-2, with 7 bases fitting TRBD1. The V gene end was trimmed by 1 base and the J gene end by 4 bases; junction bases not matched to a gene: 6. CDR1 is LNHDA and CDR2 is SQIVND in the germline V gene (reference sequence). The CDR3 runs 15 residues. The CDR3 spells CASSIASGGGYGYTF. DNA of the CDR3: TGTGCCAGTAGTATAGCCTCAGGGGGGGGCTATGGCTACACCTTC.

V gene TRBV11-2 combines with J gene TRBJ2-5; tentatively, D is TRBD2 (5 bases). The CDR3 totals 14 residues. CDR1 SGHAT and CDR2 FQNNGV come from the germline V gene. V was shortened by 8 bases and J by 2 bases, with 15 bases between the two germline ends. CDR3 in DNA: TGTGCCAGCGCCGGACTTTTCGATCAAGAGACCCAGTACTTC. Translation: CASAGLFDQETQYF.

The chain has TRBV6-5 and TRBJ2-3; 8 positions agree with TRBD1. Germline V CDR1 and CDR2: MNHEY, SVGAGI. The length of the CDR3 is 15 residues. V lost 6 bases and J lost 0; bases outside the gene matches: 5. This CDR3 reads CASRAQGVSTDTQYF. The DNA for the CDR3 is TGTGCCAGCAGGGCACAGGGGGTGAGCACAGATACGCAGTATTTT.

The chain joins TRBV24-1 to TRBJ2-5; the D gene is possibly TRBD2 (6 bases). V was clipped by 4 bases and J by 1 base, with 15 bases between them. CDR1 KGHDR and CDR2 SFDVKD come from the germline V gene. CDR3 length: 16 amino acids. CDR3 amino acids: CATSDRGTDLQETQYF. CDR3 nucleotide sequence: TGTGCCACCAGTGACCGGGGGACGGACCTCCAAGAGACCCAGTACTTC.

The chain employs TRBV7-9 and TRBJ2-3; 7 nucleotides match TRBD1. The CDR3 has 14 residues. Germline lookup yields CDR1 SEHNR and CDR2 FQNEAQ (reference sequence). Trimming removed 5 bases from V and 3 bases from J; junction bases left unmatched: 5. DNA for the CDR3: TGTGCCAGCAGCCTCCGACAGGGAACAGATACGCAGTATTTT. It encodes CASSLRQGTDTQYF.

The gene calls are TRBV10-3 and TRBJ1-2, with 12 nucleotides matching TRBD1. V gave up 4 bases and J gave up 7 bases; unmatched junction bases: 7. The CDR3 has 15 amino acids. The germline CDR1 and CDR2 sequences are ENHRY and SYGVKD. The CDR3 protein is CAISGPGQGAVGYTF. In DNA form, the CDR3 reads TGTGCCATCAGTGGCCCGGGACAGGGGGCAGTTGGCTACACCTTC.

This clone turned up a few times. The chain is built from TRBV18 and TRBJ1-1; the D is unclear. Looked up from germline, CDR1 is KGHSH and CDR2 is LQKENI. The CDR3 runs to 12 residues. The V gene lost 4 bases and the J gene lost 11 bases, with 14 bases spanning the gap. CDR3 amino acids: CASSQLTTGAFF. In nucleotides, the CDR3 is TGTGCCAGCTCACAATTAACCACCGGCGCTTTCTTT.

The rearrangement links TRBV19 to TRBJ1-4; weak D call: TRBD1 (6 bases). The CDR3 length is 14 residues. CDR1 and CDR2 from the germline V gene are LNHDA and SQIVND (reference sequence). Trimming shortened V by 5 bases and J by 5 bases, and 12 bases separated the two germline ends. CDR3 loop: CASSPGTQNEKLFF. The CDR3 DNA sequence: TGTGCCAGTAGTCCCGGGACACAGAATGAAAAACTGTTTTTT.

CDR3 in DNA: TGTGCCAGCAGTTCAGACAGGACTAGCGGGAGTTCTCACGGGGAGCTGTTTTTT. It is translated as CASSSDRTSGSSHGELFF. The gene calls are TRBV28 and TRBJ2-2; 13 bases are shared with TRBD2. Trimming cost V 4 bases and J 7 bases; bases outside gene matches: 12. The CDR3 spans 18 residues. CDR1 and CDR2 (germline): MDHEN, SYDVKM.

V and J are TRBV19 and TRBJ2-5; 9 bases agree with TRBD2. This CDR3 contains 17 residues. Losses at the gene ends were 4 bases for V and 5 bases for J; bases not matched to a gene: 14. CDR1 and CDR2 from the germline V gene are LNHDA and SQIVND (reference sequence). CDR3 DNA: TGTGCCAGTAGTAGCTCCCTAGCGGGGTCACTAGGGGAGACCCAGTACTTC. Amino acid sequence: CASSSSLAGSLGETQYF. The whole variable domain, filled in from reference TRBV19 and TRBJ2-5, reads DGGITQSPKYLFRKEGQNVTLSCEQNLNHDAMYWYRQDPGQGLRLIYYSQIVNDFQKGDIAEGYSVSREKKESFPLTVTSAQKNPTAFYLCASSSSLAGSLGETQYFGPGTRLLVL.

The gene calls are TRBV10-1 and TRBJ1-1; possible D gene TRBD1, 6 bases. The CDR3 extends over 12 amino acids. From germline, CDR1 is WNHNN and CDR2 SYGVQD (reference sequence). Trimming cost V 2 bases and J 11 bases, with 12 bases left between them. CDR3 in amino acids: CASSEATGRAFF. DNA of the CDR3: TGCGCCAGCAGTGAGGCGACAGGACGGGCTTTCTTT.

The rearrangement joins TRBV12-3 or TRBV12-4 to TRBJ1-4; no reliable D call. Trimming took 2 bases from V and 3 from J, leaving 4 bases between them. The CDR3 extends over 13 amino acids. The CDR3 bases are TGTGCCAGCAGTTTAAGGGCTAATGAAAAACTGTTTTTT. It yields the protein CASSLRANEKLFF.

This chain uses TRBV7-2 with TRBJ2-3; D not certain. The CDR3 sequence is 15 residues long. Trimming left V 1 base short and J 0 bases short, with 8 bases between. Germline V gives CDR1 SGHTA, CDR2 FQGNSA. The CDR3 reads CASSLDSASTDTQYF. CDR3 DNA: TGTGCCAGCAGCTTAGATTCCGCTAGCACAGATACGCAGTATTTT.

This chain links TRBV6-5 with TRBJ2-7, with 7 bases identical to TRBD1. This CDR3 region has 13 residues. After removal of 4 bases from V and 6 bases from J, the junction contained 6 bases not matched to a gene. In germline, CDR1 is MNHEY, CDR2 SVGAGI. The CDR3 nucleotides read TGTGCCAGCAGTTTGACAGGGTTGGGCGAGCAGTACTTC. This sequence encodes CASSLTGLGEQYF.

The rearrangement joins TRBV3-1 (or the pseudogene TRBV3-2) to TRBJ1-4; no clear D gene. V lost 4 bases to trimming and J lost 5 bases, with 14 bases between them. Germline V gives CDR1 LGHDT, CDR2 YNNKEL (reference sequence). CDR3 length: 15 residues. The CDR3, as DNA: TGTGCCAGCAGCCCCACCGGGAAGCACAATGAAAAACTGTTTTTT. As protein: CASSPTGKHNEKLFF.

The chain combines TRBV27 with TRBJ2-7; D is possibly TRBD1 (7 bases). Trimming removed 6 bases from V and 3 bases from J, with 12 bases in between. The CDR3 has 13 residues. CDR1 is MNHEY, CDR2 SMNVEV, per germline (reference sequence). In nucleotides, the CDR3 is TGTGCCAGCAGGCGGGACAGCCGCTACGAGCAGTACTTC. Translating gives CASRRDSRYEQYF.

Of note for this clone: This specimen includes other DNA sequences encoding the same CDR3. V gene TRBV4-2 combines with J gene TRBJ2-1, with D perhaps matching TRBD2 (5 bases). There are 15 residues in the CDR3. CDR1 and CDR2 (germline): LGHNA, YNFKEQ. V lost 1 base to trimming and J lost 1 base, with 8 bases between them. CDR3 residues: CASSQVGGSYNEQFF. The DNA of the CDR3 is TGTGCCAGCAGCCAAGTTGGCGGGTCCTACAATGAGCAGTTCTTC.

As for this clone: The same CDR3 arises from other DNA sequences in this sample as well. V usage is TRBV6-4 and J usage is TRBJ2-1; 10 nucleotides line up with TRBD2. Germline loops: CDR1 MRHNA, CDR2 SNTAGT. V was pared by 3 bases and J by 4 bases, with 3 bases of the junction left unmatched. The CDR3 has 15 residues. The CDR3 loop reads CASSDSAGGYNEQFF. CDR3 DNA sequence: TGTGCCAGCAGTGATTCAGCGGGAGGGTACAATGAGCAGTTCTTC.

This rearrangement joins TRBV7-8 to TRBJ2-3; 7 nucleotides agree with TRBD2. This CDR3 spans 14 amino acids. The germline gives CDR1 SGHVS, CDR2 FQNEAQ. Germline trimming cut 4 bases from V and 2 bases from J; bases unmatched to any gene: 3. CDR3 region: CASSWGDYTDTQYF. As DNA, the CDR3 is TGTGCCAGCAGCTGGGGGGACTACACAGATACGCAGTATTTT.

CDR3 in amino acids: CASRPGLADNEQFF. DNA of the CDR3: TGTGCCAGCCGGCCGGGACTAGCGGACAATGAGCAGTTCTTC. This chain links TRBV11-3 with TRBJ2-1; 11 positions agree with TRBD2. The CDR3 consists of 14 residues. The V gene end was trimmed by 8 bases and the J gene end by 5 bases; junction bases not matched to a gene: 5. Per germline, CDR1 SGHNT and CDR2 YENEEA.

In DNA form, the CDR3 reads TGTGCCAGCTCACCAAGAGAGGGGGCTTCGTACATTCAGTACTTC. This encodes CASSPREGASYIQYF. The rearrangement joins TRBV18 to TRBJ2-4; 7 bases are a match to TRBD1. Per germline, CDR1 KGHSH and CDR2 LQKENI. The CDR3 length is 15 residues. J gave up 8 bases and V 2 bases, and 9 bases lay outside the gene matches.

CDR3 nucleotides: TGTGCCAGCTCACCAGTTCCCACCGGAGTTGGAAACACCATATATTTT. This gives the protein CASSPVPTGVGNTIYF. V and J are TRBV18 and TRBJ1-3, with D hard to call. Trimming took off 2 bases at V and 3 bases at J, with 14 bases between the two ends. This CDR3 region has 16 residues. CDR1 and CDR2 from the germline V gene are KGHSH and LQKENI.

This sequence joins TRBV7-6 and TRBJ1-4; D possibly corresponds to TRBD1 (5 bases). Germline V CDR1 and CDR2: SGHVS, FNYEAQ. The CDR3 length is 16 residues. Trimming left V 4 bases short and J 3 bases short, with 15 bases between. CDR3 in DNA: TGTGCCAGCAGCTCCTCAATCAGGGACTCTAATGAAAAACTGTTTTTT. It is translated as CASSSSIRDSNEKLFF.

The chain recombines TRBV19 with TRBJ1-5; perhaps TRBD1 as D (5 bases). Germline CDR1 reads LNHDA; CDR2 reads SQIVND (reference sequence). This CDR3 contains 13 residues. Trimming pared 5 bases from V and 7 bases from J, leaving 12 bases between. The CDR3 spells CASSPQVGQPQHF. In nucleotides, the CDR3 is TGTGCCAGTAGTCCACAGGTGGGGCAGCCCCAGCATTTT.

The V and J genes are TRBV7-9 and TRBJ1-5; 7 nucleotides line up with TRBD1. The V segment lost 1 base and the J segment 4 bases; nucleotides outside the gene matches: 7. The CDR3 length is 16 residues. The germline V gene encodes CDR1 SEHNR and CDR2 FQNEAQ (reference sequence). The CDR3 is CASSLEGTAGNQPQHF. CDR3 nucleotide sequence: TGTGCCAGCAGCTTAGAAGGGACAGCTGGGAATCAGCCCCAGCATTTT.

V gene TRBV5-1 combines with J gene TRBJ1-2; TRBD1 matches at 9 bases. Germline CDR1 reads SGHRS; CDR2 reads YFSETQ. V gave up 4 bases and J gave up 8 bases; unmatched junction bases: 6. This CDR3 comprises 13 residues. The CDR3 nucleotides are TGCGCCAGCAGCGTGGGACAGGGTGAAGGCTACACCTTC. Its protein is CASSVGQGEGYTF.

This chain links TRBV30 with TRBJ1-2; possibly TRBD1 for D (6 bases). The germline V gene encodes CDR1 GTSNPN and CDR2 SVGIG (reference sequence). The CDR3 consists of 13 residues. V lost 2 bases, J lost 4 bases, and 11 bases lay in between. The CDR3 protein is CAWSRGLGYGYTF. The CDR3, as DNA: TGTGCCTGGAGTCGGGGGCTTGGCTATGGCTACACCTTC.